This paragraph reports one T cell receptor (beta chain). The entry originates in a study of T cell changes during pregnancy in multiple sclerosis. Trimming took off 7 bases at V and 7 bases at J, with 13 bases between the two ends. CDR3 length equals 13 residues. Germline V gene data show CDR1 as MDHEN and CDR2 as SYDVKM. Sequencing was performed with immunoSEQ multiplex PCR; in TCRdb, only in-frame clones are kept and a portion is missing. The sample yields under 75,000 clones, 92% seen once. The specimen was peripheral blood, collected in the third trimester of pregnancy. The sequence derives from a female donor in good health, enrolled as a control in a pregnancy study. The chain recombines TRBV28 with TRBJ1-4, with D possibly matching TRBD1 (5 bases). The CDR3 nucleotides read TGTGCCAGCACGAAGGACGGGGGTGAAAAACTGTTTTTT. Translation: CASTKDGGEKLFF.